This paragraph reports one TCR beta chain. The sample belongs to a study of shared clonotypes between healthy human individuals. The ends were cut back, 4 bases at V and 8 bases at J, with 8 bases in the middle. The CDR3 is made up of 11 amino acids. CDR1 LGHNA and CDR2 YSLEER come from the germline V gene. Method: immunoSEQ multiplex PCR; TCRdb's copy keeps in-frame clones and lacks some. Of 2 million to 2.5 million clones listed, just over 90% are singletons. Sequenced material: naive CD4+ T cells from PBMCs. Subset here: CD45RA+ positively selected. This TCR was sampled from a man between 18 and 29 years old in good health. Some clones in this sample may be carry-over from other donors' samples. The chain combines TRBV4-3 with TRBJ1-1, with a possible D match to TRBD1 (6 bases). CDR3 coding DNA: TGCGCCAGCAGCCTGGACAGCGAAGCTTTCTTT. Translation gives CASSLDSEAFF.